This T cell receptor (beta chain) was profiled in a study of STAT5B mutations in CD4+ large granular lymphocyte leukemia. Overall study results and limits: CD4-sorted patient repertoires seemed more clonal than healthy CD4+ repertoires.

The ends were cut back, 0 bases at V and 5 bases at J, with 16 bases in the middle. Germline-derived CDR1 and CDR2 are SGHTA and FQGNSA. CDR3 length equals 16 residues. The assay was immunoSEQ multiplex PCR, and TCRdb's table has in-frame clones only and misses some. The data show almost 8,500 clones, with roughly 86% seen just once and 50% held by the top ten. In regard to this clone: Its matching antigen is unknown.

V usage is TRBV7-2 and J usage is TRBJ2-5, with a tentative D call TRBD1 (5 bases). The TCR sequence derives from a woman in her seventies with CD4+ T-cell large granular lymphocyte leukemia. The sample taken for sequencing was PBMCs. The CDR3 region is CASSLAVGVAGETQYF. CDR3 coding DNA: TGTGCCAGCAGCTTAGCCGTCGGCGTAGCAGGGGAGACCCAGTACTTC.